This TCR beta chain is drawn from a study of Graves' ophthalmopathy and Graves' hyperthyroidism. Transcripts of RNA were the source for amplifying TCR beta CDR3 regions. An opening RT-PCR round employed HTBI primers and preceded a second-round multiplex PCR. TCRdb reanalysed the multiplex PCR reads using MiXCR and keeps one entry per CDR3 protein. The data contain hundreds of thousands of distinct CDR3 sequences, under 25% of them seen just once; the ten biggest clones take up 2.5% to 3%. The V gene's germline CDR1 is DFQATT and CDR2 SNEGSKA (reference sequence). The length of the CDR3 is 15 residues. V was pared by 5 bases and J by 0 bases, with 4 bases of the junction left unmatched. There are many counts of this clonotype. As diagnostic evidence, clinical symptoms, serum thyroxine, TRAb, thyroid ultrasound and orbital computed tomography were relied upon.

This TCR was sampled from a woman younger than 35 with stable Graves' hyperthyroidism. The V call is TRBV20-1, the J call TRBJ2-4, with 10 bases matching TRBD2. Sequences were obtained from peripheral blood. The CDR3 DNA reads as TGCAGTGCTTCCGGACTAGCGGTAGCCAAAAACATTCAGTACTTC. As protein: CSASGLAVAKNIQYF.